The sequence of this T cell receptor (beta chain) was determined in a study of blood T cell repertoires in COVID-19. Turning to the study itself: Material from acute and convalescent COVID-19 was sourced from the United States, Italy and Spain. PBMCs, B-cell-depleted T cells, or T cells provided the cDNA or gDNA that made up the material.

Trimming stripped 3 bases from V and 2 bases from J, with 10 bases between. The V gene's germline CDR1 is SGHTA and CDR2 FQGNSA. The CDR3 covers 14 residues. Sequencing used immunoSEQ multiplex PCR; TCRdb keeps in-frame clones, though not all of them. This table holds roughly 200,000 clones, 80% to 90% found once. Sequencing was performed on peripheral blood. The clonotype originates from a young woman who had recovered from COVID-19. The chain links TRBV7-2 to TRBJ1-1; D gene uncertain. CDR3 bases: TGTGCCAGCAGCTTCACTCGGGGAAACACTGAAGCTTTCTTT. Translated, it gives CASSFTRGNTEAFF.